The subject of this entry is one T cell receptor (beta chain). Its antigen is still unknown. This entry comes from a study of graft-versus-host responses after intestinal transplantation. Study overall: The transplants performed in recipients were multivisceral, liver-intestinal, or isolated intestinal. Recipients across the board were started on anti-thymocyte globulin induction, then kept on tacrolimus and steroids for two to four years.

The CDR3 length is 12 residues. V was pared by 2 bases and J by 6 bases, with 8 bases between. The V gene's germline CDR1 is GTSNPN and CDR2 SVGIG (reference sequence). The study, taken as a whole, reports: Early post-transplant HvG declines tracked with peak circulating GvH clone levels.

Assay used: immunoSEQ multiplex PCR; TCRdb lists only in-frame clones, some missing. The sample shows about 110,000 clones, 85% to 95% of them seen only once. This clonotype originated in a human donor who was the organ donor for an intestinal transplant. The source material was unstimulated CD8+ T cells sorted from spleen or lymph node cells, sampled before transplant. The rearrangement uses TRBV30 and TRBJ2-1; no reliable D call. The CDR3 sequence is CAWSSLFNEQFF. CDR3 nucleotide sequence: TGTGCCTGGAGTAGTCTATTCAATGAGCAGTTCTTC.